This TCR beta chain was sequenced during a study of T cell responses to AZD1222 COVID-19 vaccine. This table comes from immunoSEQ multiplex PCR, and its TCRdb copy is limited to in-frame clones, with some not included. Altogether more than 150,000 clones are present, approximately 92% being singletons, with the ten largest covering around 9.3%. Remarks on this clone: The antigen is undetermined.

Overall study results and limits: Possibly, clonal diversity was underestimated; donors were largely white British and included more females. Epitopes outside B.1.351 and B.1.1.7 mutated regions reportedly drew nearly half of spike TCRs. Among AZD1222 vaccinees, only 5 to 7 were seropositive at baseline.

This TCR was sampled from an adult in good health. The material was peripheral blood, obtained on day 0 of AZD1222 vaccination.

The CDR3 protein is CASRRQGRETQYF. The CDR3 DNA reads TGTGCCAGCAGAAGACAGGGACGAGAGACCCAGTACTTC. J is TRBJ2-5 and V is TRBV12-3 or TRBV12-4; TRBD1 agrees at 7 bases. The J segment lost 4 bases and the V segment lost 6 bases, leaving 5 bases of the junction unmatched. The CDR3 sequence is 13 residues long.